This record concerns one TCR beta chain sequence. This sample stems from a study of T cell changes during pregnancy in multiple sclerosis. V trimming: 1 base; J trimming: 0 bases; junction bases outside the gene matches: 18. The germline V gene has CDR1 MDHEN and CDR2 SYDVKM. The CDR3 has 21 residues. Repertoires were generated with immunoSEQ multiplex PCR, while TCRdb's copy carries only in-frame clones and drops some. Among tens of thousands of clones listed, around 90% were seen once. This specimen consisted of CD4+ T cells from peripheral blood mononuclear cells, obtained after pregnancy. The clonotype originates from a female donor with multiple sclerosis, enrolled in a pregnancy study. The V and J genes are TRBV28 and TRBJ2-3, with 8 bases lining up with TRBD1. CDR3 DNA sequence: TGTGCCAGCAGTTTATTGTCTCTCAGGGGGCACGGCAGGACTAGCACAGATACGCAGTATTTT. Protein product: CASSLLSLRGHGRTSTDTQYF.